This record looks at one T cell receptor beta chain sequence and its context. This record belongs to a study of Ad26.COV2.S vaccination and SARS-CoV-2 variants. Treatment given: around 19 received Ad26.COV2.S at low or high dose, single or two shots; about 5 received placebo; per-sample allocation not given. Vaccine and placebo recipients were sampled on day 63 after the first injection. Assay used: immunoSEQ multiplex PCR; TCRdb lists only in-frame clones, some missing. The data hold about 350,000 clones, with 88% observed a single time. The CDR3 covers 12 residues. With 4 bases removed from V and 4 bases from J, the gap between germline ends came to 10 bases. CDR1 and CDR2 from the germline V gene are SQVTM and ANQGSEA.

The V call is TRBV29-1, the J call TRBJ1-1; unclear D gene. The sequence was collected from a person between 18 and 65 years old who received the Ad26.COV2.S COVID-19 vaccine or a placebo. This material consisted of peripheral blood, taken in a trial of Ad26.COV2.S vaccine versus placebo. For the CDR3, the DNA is TGCAGCGTTGTGGGGTGGGGCACTGAAGCTTTCTTT. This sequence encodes CSVVGWGTEAFF.